The table lists the clone carrying this T cell receptor (beta chain) with many counts. The library came from three nested PCR rounds adapted from ARM-PCR protocols. TCRdb independently ran MiXCR on the multiplex PCR reads; one entry per CDR3 protein. The repertoire has fewer than 150,000 distinct CDR3 sequences, around 67% of them found once; the top ten carry around a sixth. No cell sorting was done before RNA was extracted from the tissue. The entry originates in a study of tumor and adjacent non-tumor tissue in lung cancer. The wider study: The patients, roughly eleven men and five or six women, were roughly 31 to 80 with stage I to III disease.

Germline values: CDR1 SQVTM, CDR2 ANQGSEA. There are 13 residues in the CDR3. V was cut by 7 bases and J by 4 bases, with 15 bases left in between. This TCR was recovered from a man between 60 and 70 years old with small cell lung cancer. This sequence joins TRBV29-1 and TRBJ2-3; D gene unclear. The specimen sequenced was lung tumor tissue. CDR3 amino acids: CSAYRYLADTQYF. For the CDR3, the DNA is TGCAGCGCCTACAGATATTTAGCAGATACGCAGTATTTT.